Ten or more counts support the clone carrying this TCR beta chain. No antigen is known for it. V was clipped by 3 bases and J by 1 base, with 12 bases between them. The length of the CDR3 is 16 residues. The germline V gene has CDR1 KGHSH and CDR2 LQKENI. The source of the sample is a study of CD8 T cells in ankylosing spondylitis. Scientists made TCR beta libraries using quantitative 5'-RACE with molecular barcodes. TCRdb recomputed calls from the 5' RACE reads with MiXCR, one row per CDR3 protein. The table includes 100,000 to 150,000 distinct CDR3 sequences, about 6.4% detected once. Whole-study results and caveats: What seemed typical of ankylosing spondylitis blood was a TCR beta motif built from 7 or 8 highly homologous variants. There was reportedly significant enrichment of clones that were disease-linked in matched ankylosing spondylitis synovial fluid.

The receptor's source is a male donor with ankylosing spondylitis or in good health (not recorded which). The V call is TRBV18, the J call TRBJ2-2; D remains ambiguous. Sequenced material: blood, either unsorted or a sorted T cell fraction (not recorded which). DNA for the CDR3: TGTGCCAGCTCACCCACTTACCCACAGAACACCGGGGAGCTGTTTTTT. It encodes CASSPTYPQNTGELFF.